Included here is one T cell receptor beta chain sequence, with context. Antigen unknown. The data belong to a study of cytomegalovirus exposure and HLA in healthy donors. Overall study: The Caucasian-associated ancestry cluster held more than 80% of roughly 370 genotyped donors. The study, taken as a whole, reports: Some V segments could not be told apart, so they were left out, TRBV6-2 and TRBV6-3 among them. A previous analysis found most TCR beta V segments productive roughly 90% or roughly 30% of the time.

While unrecorded immune exposures were likely, the donors were nominally healthy when sampled. Germline CDR1 reads LNHNV; CDR2 reads YYDKDF (reference sequence). The J segment lost 6 bases and the V segment lost 6 bases, leaving 4 bases of the junction unmatched. The CDR3 is 13 amino acids. PCR amplification relied on 60 Vbeta primers (plus 13 Jbeta primers). Libraries were prepared by immunoSEQ multiplex PCR; TCRdb keeps only in-frame clonotypes and omits some of them. The table includes approximately 170,000 clones, about 85% detected once. J is TRBJ2-7 and V is TRBV15; 11 nucleotides line up with TRBD2. This clonotype was sampled from a boy aged 2-9 years in good health and CMV-seronegative. The sequencing input was PBMCs. CDR3 amino acids: CATRLAGASEQYF. DNA of the CDR3: TGTGCCACCAGACTAGCGGGAGCGTCCGAGCAGTACTTC. The full variable domain, its missing parts supplied by reference TRBV15 and TRBJ2-7, is DAMVIQNPRYQVTQFGKPVTLSCSQTLNHNVMYWYQQKSSQAPKLLFHYYDKDFNNEADTPDNFQSRRPNTSFCFLDIRSPGLGDTAMYLCATRLAGASEQYFGPGTRLTVT.